Listed below are T cell receptor beta chains from one sample, sequenced in a study of blood T cell repertoires in COVID-19. Sequenced by immunoSEQ multiplex PCR; TCRdb stores in-frame clones only, minus some. The sample has some 110,000 clones; approximately 82% are singletons. Sequenced: peripheral blood. These receptors were obtained from an older man with active or convalescent COVID-19. Both conserved end residues are part of each CDR3. Each record gives: V gene, CDR3 length, D gene, J gene, clone size, CDR3 protein, CDR3 DNA. D genes are given only for firm matches. Expanded clones are given a class, and other clones once, few, many or no size at all.

v_call: TRBV6-6; cdr3_length: 17; d_call: TRBD1; j_call: TRBJ1-2; clone_size: NA; cdr3_aa: CASSQYGTGRFSGAITF; cdr3_nt: TGTGCCAGCAGTCAGTACGGGACAGGGCGCTTCTCAGGGGCTATCACCTTC
v_call: TRBV11-3; cdr3_length: 16; d_call: NA; j_call: TRBJ1-4; clone_size: NA; cdr3_aa: CASSRGGVSLREKLFF; cdr3_nt: TGTGCCAGCAGCAGGGGAGGGGTCAGCCTTCGGGAAAAACTGTTTTTT
v_call: TRBV5-1; cdr3_length: 17; d_call: TRBD1; j_call: TRBJ1-5; clone_size: NA; cdr3_aa: CASSLGQGANGNQPQHF; cdr3_nt: TGCGCCAGCAGCCTGGGACAGGGGGCTAATGGCAATCAGCCCCAGCATTTT
v_call: TRBV4-1; cdr3_length: 16; d_call: NA; j_call: TRBJ1-1; clone_size: NA; cdr3_aa: CASSPSRGLRYTEAFF; cdr3_nt: TGCGCCAGCAGCCCGAGCAGGGGTCTGCGTTACACTGAAGCTTTCTTT
v_call: TRBV7-6; cdr3_length: 20; d_call: TRBD2; j_call: TRBJ2-4; clone_size: NA; cdr3_aa: CASSLVPSGAIPEGKNIQYF; cdr3_nt: TGTGCCAGCAGCTTAGTCCCTAGCGGGGCCATCCCCGAGGGCAAAAACATTCAGTACTTC
v_call: TRBV5-1; cdr3_length: 14; d_call: TRBD2; j_call: TRBJ2-7; clone_size: NA; cdr3_aa: CASSFGGGTYEQYF; cdr3_nt: TGCGCCAGCAGCTTTGGCGGGGGGACCTACGAGCAGTACTTC
v_call: TRBV12-3/TRBV12-4; cdr3_length: 13; d_call: TRBD1; j_call: TRBJ1-5; clone_size: NA; cdr3_aa: CASSRQGDQPQHF; cdr3_nt: TGTGCCAGCAGTCGACAGGGAGATCAGCCCCAGCATTTT
v_call: TRBV29-1; cdr3_length: 14; d_call: TRBD2; j_call: TRBJ2-2; clone_size: NA; cdr3_aa: CRAAGGAGTGELFF; cdr3_nt: TGCCGCGCCGCGGGGGGGGCGGGCACCGGGGAGCTGTTTTTT
v_call: TRBV6-6; cdr3_length: 16; d_call: TRBD2; j_call: TRBJ2-2; clone_size: NA; cdr3_aa: CASSYLAGVLTGELFF; cdr3_nt: TGTGCCAGCAGTTATCTAGCGGGAGTATTGACCGGGGAGCTGTTTTTT
v_call: TRBV5-1; cdr3_length: 13; d_call: NA; j_call: TRBJ2-5; clone_size: NA; cdr3_aa: CASSLGEVGTQYF; cdr3_nt: TGCGCCAGCAGCTTGGGTGAGGTTGGGACCCAGTACTTC
v_call: TRBV2; cdr3_length: 14; d_call: TRBD1; j_call: TRBJ1-1; clone_size: NA; cdr3_aa: CASSGTGGYTEAFF; cdr3_nt: TGTGCCAGCAGTGGGACAGGGGGGTACACTGAAGCTTTCTTT
v_call: TRBV6-5; cdr3_length: 15; d_call: TRBD2; j_call: TRBJ2-5; clone_size: NA; cdr3_aa: CASSSLAGGKETQYF; cdr3_nt: TGTGCCAGCAGTTCTCTAGCGGGGGGGAAAGAGACCCAGTACTTC
v_call: TRBV28; cdr3_length: 17; d_call: NA; j_call: TRBJ1-6; clone_size: NA; cdr3_aa: CASSSHGAGGGNSPLHF; cdr3_nt: TGTGCCAGCAGTTCCCACGGGGCTGGGGGCGGCAATTCACCCCTCCACTTT
v_call: TRBV5-5; cdr3_length: 14; d_call: TRBD1; j_call: TRBJ1-2; clone_size: once; cdr3_aa: CASSLARGQGGYTF; cdr3_nt: TGTGCCAGCAGCTTGGCTAGGGGGCAAGGTGGCTACACCTTC
v_call: TRBV10-3; cdr3_length: 14; d_call: TRBD1; j_call: TRBJ1-2; clone_size: NA; cdr3_aa: CAISETDRARGYTF; cdr3_nt: TGTGCCATCAGTGAAACGGACAGGGCTCGTGGCTACACCTTC
v_call: TRBV7-3; cdr3_length: 13; d_call: NA; j_call: TRBJ1-1; clone_size: NA; cdr3_aa: CASSFQGTTEAFF; cdr3_nt: TGTGCCAGCAGCTTTCAGGGAACCACTGAAGCTTTCTTT
v_call: TRBV11-3; cdr3_length: 16; d_call: TRBD2; j_call: TRBJ2-1; clone_size: NA; cdr3_aa: CASKAGRTLSYNEQFF; cdr3_nt: TGTGCCAGCAAAGCGGGGAGAACCTTGTCCTACAATGAGCAGTTCTTC
v_call: TRBV7-9; cdr3_length: 12; d_call: NA; j_call: TRBJ1-1; clone_size: NA; cdr3_aa: CASNTMNTEAFF; cdr3_nt: TGTGCCAGCAACACGATGAACACTGAAGCTTTCTTT
v_call: TRBV7-3; cdr3_length: 14; d_call: TRBD1; j_call: TRBJ2-1; clone_size: few; cdr3_aa: CASSAGTGAHEQFF; cdr3_nt: TGTGCCAGCAGCGCCGGGACAGGGGCACATGAGCAGTTCTTC
v_call: TRBV18; cdr3_length: 13; d_call: NA; j_call: TRBJ1-1; clone_size: NA; cdr3_aa: CASSPNRHTEAFF; cdr3_nt: TGTGCCAGCTCACCAAACAGACACACTGAAGCTTTCTTT
v_call: TRBV5-1; cdr3_length: 15; d_call: NA; j_call: TRBJ2-2; clone_size: NA; cdr3_aa: CASSLGQGGTGELFF; cdr3_nt: TGCGCCAGCAGCTTGGGTCAGGGAGGCACCGGGGAGCTGTTTTTT
v_call: TRBV28; cdr3_length: 13; d_call: TRBD2; j_call: TRBJ2-1; clone_size: NA; cdr3_aa: CASILSGSDEQFF; cdr3_nt: TGTGCCAGCATTCTTAGCGGGAGCGATGAGCAGTTCTTC
v_call: TRBV7-9; cdr3_length: 12; d_call: NA; j_call: TRBJ2-5; clone_size: NA; cdr3_aa: CASSVRMETQYF; cdr3_nt: TGTGCCAGCAGCGTGCGAATGGAGACCCAGTACTTC
v_call: TRBV19; cdr3_length: 14; d_call: NA; j_call: TRBJ2-4; clone_size: NA; cdr3_aa: CASSPDRISNIQYF; cdr3_nt: TGTGCCAGTTCACCAGACAGGATATCAAACATTCAGTACTTC
v_call: TRBV5-1; cdr3_length: 14; d_call: NA; j_call: TRBJ2-5; clone_size: few; cdr3_aa: CASSPGQSQETQYF; cdr3_nt: TGCGCCAGCAGCCCAGGGCAATCCCAAGAGACCCAGTACTTC
v_call: TRBV6-6; cdr3_length: 14; d_call: NA; j_call: TRBJ1-1; clone_size: hyperexpanded; cdr3_aa: CASSPTGANTEAFF; cdr3_nt: TGTGCCAGCAGTCCCACGGGAGCGAACACTGAAGCTTTCTTT
v_call: TRBV7-2; cdr3_length: 13; d_call: NA; j_call: TRBJ1-2; clone_size: NA; cdr3_aa: CASSLDLNYGYTF; cdr3_nt: TGTGCCAGCAGCTTAGATCTTAACTATGGCTACACCTTC
v_call: TRBV18; cdr3_length: 15; d_call: NA; j_call: TRBJ1-2; clone_size: NA; cdr3_aa: CASSPLGGLNYGYTF; cdr3_nt: TGTGCCAGCTCACCCTTGGGGGGATTGAACTATGGCTACACCTTC
v_call: TRBV19; cdr3_length: 14; d_call: NA; j_call: TRBJ2-1; clone_size: NA; cdr3_aa: CASSRLTINNEQFF; cdr3_nt: TGTGCCAGTAGTCGACTGACCATAAACAATGAGCAGTTCTTC
v_call: TRBV28; cdr3_length: 13; d_call: NA; j_call: TRBJ1-2; clone_size: few; cdr3_aa: CASTTNRAGGYTF; cdr3_nt: TGTGCCAGCACAACCAACAGGGCGGGCGGCTACACCTTC
v_call: TRBV13; cdr3_length: 17; d_call: NA; j_call: TRBJ1-1; clone_size: NA; cdr3_aa: CASSLAPSGLKNTEAFF; cdr3_nt: TGTGCCAGCAGCTTAGCCCCCTCGGGACTCAAGAACACTGAAGCTTTCTTT
v_call: TRBV11-3; cdr3_length: 14; d_call: TRBD2; j_call: TRBJ2-3; clone_size: once; cdr3_aa: CASSISGGTDTQYF; cdr3_nt: TGTGCCAGCAGCATAAGCGGGGGCACAGATACGCAGTATTTT
v_call: TRBV6-2/TRBV6-3; cdr3_length: 14; d_call: TRBD1; j_call: TRBJ1-4; clone_size: NA; cdr3_aa: CASSYSRGQEKLFF; cdr3_nt: TGTGCCAGCAGTTACTCCAGGGGGCAGGAAAAACTGTTTTTT
v_call: TRBV29-1; cdr3_length: 13; d_call: NA; j_call: TRBJ1-1; clone_size: NA; cdr3_aa: CSVQAGKDTEAFF; cdr3_nt: TGCAGCGTACAGGCTGGGAAGGACACTGAAGCTTTCTTT
v_call: TRBV7-3; cdr3_length: 14; d_call: NA; j_call: TRBJ2-1; clone_size: NA; cdr3_aa: CASSLIPGYNEQFF; cdr3_nt: TGTGCCAGCAGCTTAATCCCCGGCTACAATGAGCAGTTCTTC
v_call: TRBV27; cdr3_length: 15; d_call: TRBD1; j_call: TRBJ2-7; clone_size: NA; cdr3_aa: CASSPRQGTSYEQYF; cdr3_nt: TGTGCCAGCAGTCCACGACAGGGGACCTCCTACGAGCAGTACTTC
v_call: TRBV7-2; cdr3_length: 17; d_call: TRBD2; j_call: TRBJ2-5; clone_size: NA; cdr3_aa: CASSPGLAGLRGETQYF; cdr3_nt: TGTGCCAGCAGCCCCGGACTAGCGGGCCTCCGGGGGGAGACCCAGTACTTC
v_call: TRBV5-6; cdr3_length: 12; d_call: NA; j_call: TRBJ2-5; clone_size: NA; cdr3_aa: CASSSGVETQYF; cdr3_nt: TGTGCCAGCAGCTCAGGGGTGGAGACCCAGTACTTC
v_call: TRBV7-3; cdr3_length: 15; d_call: NA; j_call: TRBJ2-1; clone_size: NA; cdr3_aa: CASSLVGMTYNEQFF; cdr3_nt: TGTGCCAGCAGCTTAGTCGGGATGACCTACAATGAGCAGTTCTTC
v_call: TRBV5-1; cdr3_length: 15; d_call: TRBD1; j_call: TRBJ1-2; clone_size: NA; cdr3_aa: CASSFGTGGVYGYTF; cdr3_nt: TGCGCCAGCAGCTTTGGGACAGGGGGCGTCTATGGCTACACCTTC